This entry is about one T cell receptor (beta chain). It has no known antigen specificity. There are no base qualities to consult, and no much larger clone falls within one base. The sample has other DNA sequences that encode this CDR3 too. This sample stems from a study of blood T cell repertoires in COVID-19 (dated by TCRdb to about 2020). For context, the study as a whole: Samples from collaborators originated in the United States, Italy and Spain and spanned both the acute and convalescent phases of COVID-19. The prospective study material was composed of cDNA or gDNA derived from T cells, B-cell-depleted T cells, or PBMCs. The dataset comprised deeply sampled blood TCRbeta repertoires from subjects exposed to, actively infected with, or recovered from COVID-19. A freely available public database, intended as a resource for researchers studying the immune response to SARS-CoV-2, is where the repertoires were released. Samples came from the ongoing ImmuneRACE study (first 160 participants) plus 1,254 subjects from 6 global collaborators. Sample metadata almost always included a de-identified subject ID, COVID-19 status, age in years and sex. Where available, HLA class I and class II types were taken from metadata supplied by the sample provider and were not determined by assay-based typing.

The research as a whole found: How much clinical and demographic metadata was included differed by source and by participant, and the metadata was provided uncurated.

Enrolling through a virtual design, the prospective study's participants ranged in age from roughly 18 to 89 years and lived across some 22 United States geographic areas. In the prospective study, participants were assigned to cohorts based on the clinical history participants reported in a screening survey and a study questionnaire. In the prospective study, mobile phlebotomists collected whole blood, serum and a nasopharyngeal or oropharyngeal swab from each participant. Additional blood draws and questionnaires over an approximately two-month period could optionally be provided by prospective study participants. Before DNA extraction, prospective study blood samples were shipped either frozen or at room temperature. The germline V gene specifies WSHSY as CDR1 and SAAADI as CDR2. V sheds 2 bases and J sheds 2 bases, leaving 4 bases between their ends. Counted from cysteine to phenylalanine, this CDR3 has 13 amino acids. Only CDR3 DNA is held: 39 bases, read in frame from base 1.

The immunoSEQ Assay, a bias-controlled multiplex PCR, was used to amplify TCRbeta CDR3 regions from genomic DNA. The original methods were these. The number of nucleated cells in each sample was estimated from the amplification of reference gene primers within the assay. To quantify the absolute abundance of each unique TCRbeta CDR3 rearrangement, sequence reads were collapsed and filtered. For each sample, productive Simpson clonality was calculated as the square root of Simpson's diversity index over productive rearrangements. This immuneACCESS table, as held by TCRdb, lists in-frame sequences with V and J called but not all clones. Of the missing ones, under half trace to an unresolved V gene in checked studies; the others have no known cause. That table furnishes V, J and clone size, whereas the DNA furnished D and trimming. Across this sample there are 220,000 or so clones, with about 90% seen only once. The ten largest clones capture roughly 15% of the sample.

The chain couples TRBV10-2 to TRBJ1-5, with no confidently assigned D gene. The TCR comes from a woman between 45 and 65 years old with acute COVID-19. Sequences were obtained from PBMCs or T cells enriched from blood (not recorded which). The CDR3 reads as follows: CASSEQGNQPQHF. The bases read TGCGCCAGCAGTGAGCAGGGCAATCAGCCCCAGCATTTT.